These 11 T cell receptor beta chains share one sample of origin, sequenced in a study of T-cell reconstitution after alpha-beta-depleted transplantation in children. For TCRbeta, the library was prepared with unique molecular identifiers. A single record per CDR3 protein comes from TCRdb applying MiXCR to the PCR reads. The table shows hundreds of thousands of distinct CDR3 sequences, with 12% occurring only once. Specimen: PBMCs from the stem cell graft donor, collected from the stem cell graft. The source is a human donor who donated a stem cell graft to a child with combined immunodeficiency.

The chain has TRBV20-1 and TRBJ2-7, with 12 bases identical to TRBD2. CDR3 length equals 17 residues. Per the germline V gene, CDR1 is DFQATT and CDR2 is SNEGSKA (reference sequence). Trimming removed 3 bases from V and 1 base from J; junction bases left unmatched: 10. The DNA of the CDR3 is TGCAGTGCTAGTAGCGGGGCTAGCGGGAGGGTGTCCTACGAGCAGTACTTC. This translates into CSASSGASGRVSYEQYF.

This clonotype was picked up many times. The J gene is TRBJ2-7, the V gene TRBV27; the D call may be TRBD1 or TRBD2 (7 bases each). Trimming cost V 2 bases and J 2 bases, with 13 bases left between them. Per the germline V gene, CDR1 is MNHEY and CDR2 is SMNVEV (reference sequence). This CDR3 spans 15 amino acids. The CDR3 is CASSLRAGGAYEQYF. The DNA of the CDR3 is TGTGCCAGCAGTTTAAGGGCAGGGGGGGCCTACGAGCAGTACTTC.

V is TRBV7-8 and J is TRBJ2-4; D not certain. Germline CDR1 SGHVS, CDR2 FQNEAQ. The CDR3 contains 16 residues. Trimming left V 2 bases short and J 1 base short, with 12 bases between. The DNA for the CDR3 is TGTGCCAGCAGCTTATCGGTGGATTCGGCCAAAAACATTCAGTACTTC. Its protein product is CASSLSVDSAKNIQYF.

Many counts were recorded for this clonotype. The V gene is TRBV20-1, the J gene TRBJ2-2, with 7 bases lining up with TRBD2. There are 16 residues in the CDR3. Unmatched junction bases numbered 13, after V lost 3 bases and J lost 6 bases. Germline V gene data show CDR1 as DFQATT and CDR2 as SNEGSKA (reference sequence). CDR3 protein: CSASRRRGRTAGELFF. The CDR3 coding sequence is TGCAGTGCTAGCCGCCGGCGCGGGAGAACCGCCGGGGAGCTGTTTTTT.

This clonotype was recorded at least ten times. The chain employs TRBV10-3 and TRBJ1-2; D gene unclear. The germline V gene has CDR1 ENHRY and CDR2 SYGVKD. V was pared by 3 bases and J by 8 bases, with 13 bases between. CDR3 length: 13 amino acids. This CDR3 is CAISDGIRGGYTF. CDR3 DNA: TGTGCCATCAGTGATGGCATCCGGGGAGGCTACACCTTC.

This chain uses TRBV14 with TRBJ2-1; D gene ambiguous. The CDR3 is 11 residues long. V dropped 8 bases and J dropped 11 bases, with 13 bases sitting between them. Germline-derived CDR1 and CDR2 are SGHDN and FVKESK. DNA of the CDR3: TGTGCCAGCGGATACCGGGCCCAGCAGTTCTTC. Protein product: CASGYRAQQFF.

There are a few counts of this clonotype. The genes are TRBV30 and TRBJ1-1; a weak D match, TRBD1 (6 bases). Germline V gene lookup returns CDR1 GTSNPN and CDR2 SVGIG (reference sequence). V gave up 0 bases and J gave up 0 bases, with 17 bases separating them. The CDR3 is 17 residues long. CDR3 region: CAWSVGGHQSLNTEAFF. CDR3 coding DNA: TGTGCCTGGAGTGTCGGGGGACACCAAAGTTTGAACACTGAAGCTTTCTTT.

This clonotype was detected a few times. The chain uses TRBV2 and TRBJ2-7; D perhaps matches TRBD2 (5 bases). The CDR3 runs 13 residues. Trimming stripped 1 base from V and 2 bases from J, with 6 bases between. The germline V gene has CDR1 SNHLY and CDR2 FYNNEI. In nucleotides, the CDR3 is TGTGCCAGCAGTGAAGGCGGGCCCTACGAGCAGTACTTC. Its protein product is CASSEGGPYEQYF.

The CDR3 loop is CATSHAWDKVINEQFF. The CDR3 nucleotides read TGTGCCACCAGTCACGCCTGGGACAAGGTGATCAATGAGCAGTTCTTC. The chain employs TRBV24-1 and TRBJ2-1; D might be TRBD1 (6 bases). The CDR3 totals 16 residues. Per the germline V gene, CDR1 is KGHDR and CDR2 is SFDVKD. V was pared by 6 bases and J by 6 bases, with 20 bases between.

In its sample, this clonotype was seen a few times. The gene calls are TRBV6-1 and TRBJ2-1; possible D gene TRBD2, 6 bases. CDR3 size: 15 residues. The V end lost 6 bases, the J end lost 0 bases, and 12 bases lay between the germline ends. Per the germline V gene, CDR1 is MNHNS and CDR2 is SASEGT. For the CDR3, the DNA is TGTGCCAGCAGCCCCTTTAGCGGCTCCTACAATGAGCAGTTCTTC. Its protein is CASSPFSGSYNEQFF.

This clonotype was counted at least ten times. The gene calls are TRBV27 and TRBJ2-1; no clear D gene. This CDR3 has 15 amino acids. Trimming took off 5 bases at V and 4 bases at J, with 15 bases between the two ends. Germline V gene lookup returns CDR1 MNHEY and CDR2 SMNVEV (reference sequence). CDR3 nucleotide sequence: TGTGCCAGCAGTGGGCTAGAGGTACCTTACAATGAGCAGTTCTTC. Translating gives CASSGLEVPYNEQFF.